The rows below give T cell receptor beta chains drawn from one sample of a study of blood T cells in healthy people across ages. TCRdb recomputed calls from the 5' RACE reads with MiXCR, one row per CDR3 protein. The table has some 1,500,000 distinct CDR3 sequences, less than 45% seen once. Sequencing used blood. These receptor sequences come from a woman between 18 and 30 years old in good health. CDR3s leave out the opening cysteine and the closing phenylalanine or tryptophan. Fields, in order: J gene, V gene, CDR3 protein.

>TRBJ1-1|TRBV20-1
SARSVAGSNTEAF
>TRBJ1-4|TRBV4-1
ASSQGGRGAPNEKLF
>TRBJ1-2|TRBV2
ASSDLGQGIHGYT
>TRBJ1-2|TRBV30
AWGSGSNYGYT
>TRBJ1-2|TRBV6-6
ASSFDSVNGYT
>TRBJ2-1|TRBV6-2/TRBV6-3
ASSYTDGYNEQF
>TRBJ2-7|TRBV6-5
ASSSDMYRSYEQY
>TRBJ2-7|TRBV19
ASSSSMVSYEQY
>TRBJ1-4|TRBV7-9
ASSPQAAGENEKLF
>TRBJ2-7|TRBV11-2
ASSLVGTTTYEQY
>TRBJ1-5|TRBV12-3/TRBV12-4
ASSVYRVSNQPQH
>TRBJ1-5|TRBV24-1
ATSGTHNQPQH
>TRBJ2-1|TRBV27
ASSLMVGAEQF
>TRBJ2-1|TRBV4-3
ASSQDRREDRQF
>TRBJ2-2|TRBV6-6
AGAGTSNTGELF
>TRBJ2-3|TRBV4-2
ASSLAAGGHPDTQY
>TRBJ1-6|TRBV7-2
ASSERQGNSPLH
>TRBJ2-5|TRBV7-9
ASIPGLAGGKETQY
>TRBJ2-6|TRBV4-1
ASSQGRDSRRSGANVLT
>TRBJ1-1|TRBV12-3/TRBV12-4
ASSGGQYTEAF
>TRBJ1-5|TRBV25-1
ASSHSYSNQPQH